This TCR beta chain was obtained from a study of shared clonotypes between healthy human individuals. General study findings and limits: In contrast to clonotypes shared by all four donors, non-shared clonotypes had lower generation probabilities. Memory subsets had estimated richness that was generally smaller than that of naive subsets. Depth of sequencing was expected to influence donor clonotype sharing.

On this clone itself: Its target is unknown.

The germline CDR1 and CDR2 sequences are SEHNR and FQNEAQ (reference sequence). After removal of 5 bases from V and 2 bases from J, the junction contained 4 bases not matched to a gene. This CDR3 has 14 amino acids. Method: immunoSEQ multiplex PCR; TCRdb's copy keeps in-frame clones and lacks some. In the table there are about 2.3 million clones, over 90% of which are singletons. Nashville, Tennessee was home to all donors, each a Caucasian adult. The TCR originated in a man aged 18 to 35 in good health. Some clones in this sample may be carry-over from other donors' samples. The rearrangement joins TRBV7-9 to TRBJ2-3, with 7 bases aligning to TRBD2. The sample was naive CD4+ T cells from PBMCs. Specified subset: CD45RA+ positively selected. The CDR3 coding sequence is TGTGCCAGCAGCCCACTAGCGTTCACAGATACGCAGTATTTT. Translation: CASSPLAFTDTQYF.